The clone carrying this T cell receptor beta chain was recorded a few times. Its specificity is unknown. A multiplex PCR was run with 60 Vbeta primers and 13 Jbeta primers. TCRdb keeps only in-frame clones here, not all; method: immunoSEQ multiplex PCR. The data contain roughly 150,000 clones, about three quarters of them singletons. The data were obtained in a study of cytomegalovirus exposure and HLA in healthy donors. Whole-study findings and limits: In an earlier analysis, most TCR beta V segments were productive about 87% or about 30% of the time.

Trimming removed 3 bases from V and 5 bases from J, with 14 bases in between. CDR1 and CDR2 from the germline V gene are MNHEY and SMNVEV (reference sequence). This CDR3 is built from 15 residues. The sample taken for sequencing was PBMCs. This rearrangement joins TRBV27 to TRBJ1-5; D possibly corresponds to TRBD1 (6 bases). The receptor was isolated from a man in his forties or fifties in good health and CMV-seropositive. The CDR3 loop reads CASSFLGALDQPQHF. The CDR3 bases are TGTGCCAGCAGTTTTTTGGGGGCGTTGGATCAGCCCCAGCATTTT.